This T cell receptor beta chain derives from a study of lymphopenia after photon versus proton radiotherapy. Findings of the study overall: After the lymphocyte nadir, photon-treated repertoires showed oligoclonal expansion, especially of CD8+ Temra cells. Relative stability marked proton patients; photon patients lost diversity and naive cells. Only patients who died were analyzed for survival; proton advantage is unproven.

CDR3 length: 15 residues. CDR1 SGHAT and CDR2 FQNNGV come from the germline V gene. V trimming: 5 bases; J trimming: 7 bases; junction bases outside the gene matches: 13. As concerns this clone: What it binds is not known.

TCRdb keeps only in-frame clones here, not all; method: immunoSEQ multiplex PCR. This table has 150,000 to 200,000 clones, 88% appearing once. The sequence derives from a man aged 45-65 years with gastric cancer. V gene TRBV11-2 combines with J gene TRBJ2-7; 8 positions agree with TRBD1. The sample consisted of peripheral blood, taken from a patient treated with photon-based radiotherapy. Here the CDR3 reads CASSLKPQGASEQYF. The CDR3 bases are TGTGCCAGCAGCCTTAAACCCCAGGGGGCGAGTGAGCAGTACTTC.